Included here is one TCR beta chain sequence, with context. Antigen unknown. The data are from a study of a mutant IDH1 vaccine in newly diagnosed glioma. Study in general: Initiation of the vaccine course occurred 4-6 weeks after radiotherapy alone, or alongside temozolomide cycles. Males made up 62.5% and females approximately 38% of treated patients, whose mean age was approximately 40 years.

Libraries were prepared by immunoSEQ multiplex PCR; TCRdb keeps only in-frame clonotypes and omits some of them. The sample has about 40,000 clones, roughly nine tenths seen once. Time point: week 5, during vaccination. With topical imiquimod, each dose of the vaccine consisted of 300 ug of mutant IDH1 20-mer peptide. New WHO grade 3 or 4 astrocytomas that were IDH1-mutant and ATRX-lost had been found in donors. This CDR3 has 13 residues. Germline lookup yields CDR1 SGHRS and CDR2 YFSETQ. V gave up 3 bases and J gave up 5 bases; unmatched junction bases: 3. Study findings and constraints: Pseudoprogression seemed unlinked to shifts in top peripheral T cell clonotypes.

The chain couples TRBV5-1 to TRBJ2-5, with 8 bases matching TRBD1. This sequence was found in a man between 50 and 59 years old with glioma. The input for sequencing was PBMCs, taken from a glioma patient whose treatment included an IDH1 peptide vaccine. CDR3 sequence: CASSSQGAETQYF. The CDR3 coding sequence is TGCGCCAGCAGCTCGCAGGGGGCCGAGACCCAGTACTTC.